The 20 T cell receptor beta chains listed next were all sequenced from one sample in a study of blood T cell repertoires in COVID-19. Some clones are missing from TCRdb's copy, which holds only in-frame ones; the method was immunoSEQ multiplex PCR. The data contain roughly 41,000 clones, 88% of them singletons. Material for sequencing was peripheral blood. The receptors were gathered from a human donor in a cohort sampled during active COVID-19.

The chain couples TRBV28 to TRBJ1-5, with D maybe TRBD1 (5 bases). This CDR3 is 15 amino acids long. Germline V gene data show CDR1 as MDHEN and CDR2 as SYDVKM. Trimming left V 1 base short and J 4 bases short, with 11 bases between. CDR3 in amino acids: CASSLSAGRNQPQHF. Written as DNA, the CDR3 is TGTGCCAGCAGTTTATCGGCAGGGAGGAATCAGCCCCAGCATTTT.

The chain employs TRBV14 and TRBJ2-1, with TRBD2 matching 9 bases. This CDR3 is built from 16 residues. Germline V lookup: CDR1 SGHDN, CDR2 FVKESK. J lost 4 bases, V lost 0 bases, and 4 bases had no gene match. The CDR3 spells CASSQERTSVYNEQFF. The DNA of the CDR3 is TGTGCCAGCAGCCAAGAAAGGACTAGCGTTTACAATGAGCAGTTCTTC.

In its sample, this clone was seen once. The gene calls are TRBV10-2 and TRBJ1-5; D call uncertain. The germline CDR1 and CDR2 sequences are WSHSY and SAAADI. The CDR3 loop spans 14 amino acids. V was clipped by 9 bases and J by 0 bases, with 12 bases between them. CDR3 in amino acids: CARVSVDSNQPQHF. DNA of the CDR3: TGCGCCAGAGTCTCGGTAGATAGCAATCAGCCCCAGCATTTT.

This clone was detected only once. This chain links TRBV24-1 with TRBJ2-3; unclear D gene. Germline values: CDR1 KGHDR, CDR2 SFDVKD. CDR3 size: 12 residues. V was pared by 6 bases and J by 6 bases, with 9 bases between. The CDR3 nucleotides read TGTGCCACCAGTCGCGTAGAGGATACGCAGTATTTT. Translating gives CATSRVEDTQYF.

V and J are TRBV6-2 or TRBV6-3 and TRBJ2-7; 14 bases are shared with TRBD2. Trimming took 6 bases from V and 3 from J; bases not matched to a gene: 19. In germline, CDR1 is MNHEY, CDR2 SVGEGT. The length of the CDR3 is 20 residues. The CDR3 region has the DNA TGTGCCAGCAGCCCAAGGTCCGGGACTAGCGGGAGAGGGAGAAACTACGAGCAGTACTTC. It codes for CASSPRSGTSGRGRNYEQYF.

The CDR3 sequence: CASSISGTGGYEQYF. The CDR3 bases are TGTGCCAGCTCCATATCCGGGACAGGGGGCTACGAGCAGTACTTC. The V gene is TRBV3-1 (or the pseudogene TRBV3-2), the J gene TRBJ2-7; TRBD1 agrees at 11 bases. J gave up 3 bases and V 8 bases, and 9 bases lay outside the gene matches. The germline V gene encodes CDR1 LGHDT and CDR2 YNNKEL (reference sequence). This CDR3 is built from 15 residues.

The chain employs TRBV7-3 and TRBJ2-7, with TRBD2 matching over 7 bases. Trimming took 5 bases from V and 6 from J; bases not matched to a gene: 10. Germline CDR1 SGHTA, CDR2 FQGTGA. This CDR3 spans 14 amino acids. The CDR3 sequence: CASSPSVGGTEQYF. In nucleotides, the CDR3 is TGTGCCAGCAGCCCCTCTGTGGGGGGGACCGAGCAGTACTTC. The variable domain in full, completed from reference TRBV7-3 and TRBJ2-7, reads GAGVSQTPSNKVTEKGKYVELRCDPISGHTALYWYRQSLGQGPEFLIYFQGTGAADDSGLPNDRFFAVRPEGSVSTLKIQRTERGDSAVYLCASSPSVGGTEQYFGPGTRLTVT.

A word on this clone: Since no conserved phenylalanine or tryptophan closes the CDR3, a read error is the likely cause. The DNA is omitted, as the CDR3 cannot be located on it reliably, and the CDR3 follows TCRdb's listing. The chain is built from TRBV28 and TRBJ1-2. CDR1 is MDHEN, CDR2 SYDVKM, per germline. The CDR3 length is 13 residues, termini included. The CDR3 loop is CASSWGGNVDLRI.

In its sample, this clone was seen once. The chain recombines TRBV29-1 with TRBJ2-7; 7 positions match TRBD2. From germline, CDR1 is SQVTM and CDR2 ANQGSEA. The CDR3 length is 16 residues. V lost 4 bases to trimming and J lost 2 bases; unmatched junction nucleotides: 14. The CDR3 DNA reads TGCAGCGTTGTTGGCGCGGAGTTTCGGGGGGCCTACGAGCAGTACTTC. Encoded protein: CSVVGAEFRGAYEQYF.

The chain combines TRBV4-1 with TRBJ2-4; 12 positions match TRBD2. Trimming cost V 3 bases and J 2 bases; bases outside gene matches: 5. Germline CDR1 and CDR2: MGHRA and YSYEKL. CDR3 length equals 17 residues. CDR3 coding DNA: TGCGCCAGCAGCCAGCCGACTAGCGGGAGACCCAAAAACATTCAGTACTTC. Amino acids: CASSQPTSGRPKNIQYF.

This sequence joins TRBV10-2 and TRBJ1-5; D call uncertain. Germline assignment: CDR1 WSHSY and CDR2 SAAADI. V lost 6 bases, J lost 3 bases, and 9 bases lay in between. There are 13 residues in the CDR3. Written as DNA, the CDR3 is TGCGCCAGCAGGGGAGGGAACAATCAGCCCCAGCATTTT. Its protein is CASRGGNNQPQHF.

V gene TRBV28 combines with J gene TRBJ1-5; D gene unclear. CDR3 length: 13 amino acids. Trimming cost V 1 base and J 10 bases, with 11 bases left between them. The germline V gene encodes CDR1 MDHEN and CDR2 SYDVKM. Here the CDR3 reads CASSLSASGPQHF. In DNA, the CDR3 is TGTGCCAGCAGTTTATCGGCGTCAGGTCCCCAGCATTTT.

The chain recombines TRBV28 with TRBJ2-1, with 12 positions matching TRBD2. The CDR3 has 14 residues. V dropped 11 bases and J dropped 4; count of bases not matched to a gene: 6. CDR1 and CDR2 from the germline V gene are MDHEN and SYDVKM. CDR3 coding DNA: TGTGCCGGCGGACTAGCGGGAATGTACAATGAGCAGTTCTTC. It codes for CAGGLAGMYNEQFF. Full variable domain (remainder filled in from reference TRBV28 and TRBJ2-1): DVKVTQSSRYLVKRTGEKVFLECVQDMDHENMFWYRQDPGLGLRLIYFSYDVKMKEKGDIPEGYSVSREKKERFSLILESASTNQTSMYLCAGGLAGMYNEQFFGPGTRLTVL.

This clone is a singleton in its sample. The chain joins TRBV30 to TRBJ1-4, with TRBD1 matching 9 bases. The CDR3 is 16 residues long. Trimming took 0 bases from V and 7 from J; bases not matched to a gene: 9. CDR1 GTSNPN and CDR2 SVGIG come from the germline V gene (reference sequence). The CDR3 sequence is CAWSVRGDRASEKLFF. The CDR3 bases are TGTGCCTGGAGTGTACGCGGGGACAGGGCTTCTGAAAAACTGTTTTTT.

The sample holds one count of this clone. This chain uses TRBV18 with TRBJ2-7; 11 bases line up with TRBD2. V shed 2 bases and J 7 bases; nucleotides not matched to a gene: 4. This CDR3 is built from 14 residues. Germline loops: CDR1 KGHSH, CDR2 LQKENI. Here the CDR3 DNA reads TGTGCCAGCTCACCAGTAGCGGGAGGGCAAGAGCAGTACTTC. Translating it yields CASSPVAGGQEQYF.

The V and J genes are TRBV5-1 and TRBJ1-6; D gene uncertain. Trimming removed 4 bases from V and 15 bases from J, with 14 bases in between. This CDR3 comprises 12 residues. Germline V gene data show CDR1 as SGHRS and CDR2 as YFSETQ. The CDR3: CASSQDRRGLHF. The CDR3 nucleotides read TGCGCCAGCAGCCAAGATCGGCGAGGCCTCCACTTT.

The chain links TRBV2 to TRBJ2-3; maybe TRBD2 (5 bases). Per germline, CDR1 SNHLY and CDR2 FYNNEI. Deletions cut 6 bases from V and 4 bases from J, with 8 bases between. The CDR3 has 12 residues. The CDR3 reads CASRMEADTQYF. The DNA of the CDR3 is TGTGCCAGCAGGATGGAGGCAGATACGCAGTATTTT. The full variable domain, its missing parts supplied by reference TRBV2 and TRBJ2-3, is EPEVTQTPSHQVTQMGQEVILRCVPISNHLYFYWYRQILGQKVEFLVSFYNNEISEKSEIFDDQFSVERPDGSNFTLKIRSTKLEDSAMYFCASRMEADTQYFGPGTRLTVL.

The genes are TRBV15 and TRBJ2-7, with 11 bases aligning to TRBD2. Germline-derived CDR1 and CDR2 are LNHNV and YYDKDF (reference sequence). J gave up 2 bases and V 3 bases, and 3 bases lay outside the gene matches. The length of the CDR3 is 15 residues. In DNA, the CDR3 is TGTGCCACCAGCAGCGAACTAGCGGGAGCCTACGAGCAGTACTTC. Translated: CATSSELAGAYEQYF.

The rearrangement links TRBV30 to TRBJ1-6; 9 bases are shared with TRBD1. J gave up 5 bases and V 4 bases, and 6 bases lay outside the gene matches. The CDR3 has 15 amino acids. CDR1 is GTSNPN, CDR2 SVGIG, per germline (reference sequence). The CDR3 loop is CAWMRGQGNNSPLHF. The DNA for the CDR3 is TGTGCCTGGATGCGCGGACAGGGGAATAATTCACCCCTCCACTTT.

The chain joins TRBV29-1 to TRBJ1-5; 9 positions match TRBD1. This CDR3 has 13 amino acids. Germline V gives CDR1 SQVTM, CDR2 ANQGSEA. J lost 4 bases, V lost 5 bases, and 3 bases had no gene match. The CDR3, as DNA: TGCAGCGTTTCAGGGACAGGGAATCAGCCCCAGCATTTT. It yields the protein CSVSGTGNQPQHF.